The clone carrying this TCR beta chain was seen only once. Here immunoSEQ multiplex PCR was the method, and the copy in TCRdb shows in-frame clones only, minus some. The table has some 130,000 clones, 75% to 90% seen once. V shed 1 base and J shed 7 bases, with 8 bases lying between them. Germline V gene data show CDR1 as SEHNR and CDR2 as FQNEAQ (reference sequence). The CDR3 has 14 residues. The sample is drawn from a study of T cell responses to AZD1222 COVID-19 vaccine. Study overall: Analyses pooled second doses at about 4 or about 12 weeks.

The J gene is TRBJ1-6, the V gene TRBV7-9, with a tentative D call TRBD1 (5 bases). Sequences were derived from peripheral blood, sampled on day 0 of AZD1222 vaccination. This sequence was found in an adult in good health. This chain's CDR3 is CASSLETENSPLHF. CDR3 sequence (DNA): TGTGCCAGCAGCTTAGAGACAGAGAATTCACCCCTCCACTTT.